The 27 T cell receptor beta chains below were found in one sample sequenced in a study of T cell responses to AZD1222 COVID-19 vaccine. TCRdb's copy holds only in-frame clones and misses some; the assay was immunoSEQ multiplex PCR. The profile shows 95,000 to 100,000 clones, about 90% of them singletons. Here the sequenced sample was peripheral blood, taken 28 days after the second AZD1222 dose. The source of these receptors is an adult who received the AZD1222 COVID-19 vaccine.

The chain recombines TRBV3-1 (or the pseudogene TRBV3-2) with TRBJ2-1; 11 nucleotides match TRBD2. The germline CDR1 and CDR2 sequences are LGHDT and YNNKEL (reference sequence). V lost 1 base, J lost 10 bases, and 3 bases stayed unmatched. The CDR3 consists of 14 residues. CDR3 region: CASSQGLAGGEQFF. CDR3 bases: TGTGCCAGCAGCCAAGGTCTAGCGGGGGGAGAGCAGTTCTTC.

The CDR3 DNA is TGCGCCAGCAGCTCGAAGGACAGGGTCGGGACTGAAGCTTTCTTT. Its protein is CASSSKDRVGTEAFF. This chain links TRBV5-1 with TRBJ1-1; 8 bases fit TRBD1. CDR1 and CDR2 from the germline V gene are SGHRS and YFSETQ. This CDR3 has 15 amino acids. J was trimmed by 5 bases and V by 3 bases; bases with no gene match: 9.

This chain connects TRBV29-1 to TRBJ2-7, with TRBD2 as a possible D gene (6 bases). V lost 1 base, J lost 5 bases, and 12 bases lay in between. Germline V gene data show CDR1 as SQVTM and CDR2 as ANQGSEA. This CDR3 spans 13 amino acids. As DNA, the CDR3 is TGCAGCGTTGAAGGGGGGGTTGGGGACGAGCAGTACTTC. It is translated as CSVEGGVGDEQYF.

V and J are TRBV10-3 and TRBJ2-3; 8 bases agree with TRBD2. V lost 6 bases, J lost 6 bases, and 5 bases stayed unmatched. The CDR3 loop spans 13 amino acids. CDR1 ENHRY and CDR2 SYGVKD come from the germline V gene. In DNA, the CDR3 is TGTGCCATCAGCGGGGGGGCATGGGATACGCAGTATTTT. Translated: CAISGGAWDTQYF.

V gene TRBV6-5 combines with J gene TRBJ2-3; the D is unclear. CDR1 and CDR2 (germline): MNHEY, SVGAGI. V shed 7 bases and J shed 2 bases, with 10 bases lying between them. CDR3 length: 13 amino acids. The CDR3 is CASTLRNTDTQYF. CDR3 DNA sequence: TGTGCCAGCACTCTACGGAACACAGATACGCAGTATTTT.

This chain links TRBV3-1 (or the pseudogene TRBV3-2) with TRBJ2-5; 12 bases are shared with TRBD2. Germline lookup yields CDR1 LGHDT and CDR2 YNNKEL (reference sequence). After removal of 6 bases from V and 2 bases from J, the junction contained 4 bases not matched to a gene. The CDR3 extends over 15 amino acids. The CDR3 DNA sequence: TGTGCCAGCAGTCTAGGACTAGCGGGGCAAGAGACCCAGTACTTC. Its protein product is CASSLGLAGQETQYF.

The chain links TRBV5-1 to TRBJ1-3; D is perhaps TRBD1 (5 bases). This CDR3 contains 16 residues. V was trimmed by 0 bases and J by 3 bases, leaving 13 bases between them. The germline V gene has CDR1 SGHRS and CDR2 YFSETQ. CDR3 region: CASSLDGQGGGNTIYF. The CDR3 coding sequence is TGCGCCAGCAGCTTGGATGGGCAGGGAGGTGGAAACACCATATATTTT.

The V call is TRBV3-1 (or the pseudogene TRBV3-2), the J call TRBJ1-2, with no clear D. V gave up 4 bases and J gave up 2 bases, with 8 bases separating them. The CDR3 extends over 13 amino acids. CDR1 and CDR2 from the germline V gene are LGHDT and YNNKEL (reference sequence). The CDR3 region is CASSPPGNYGYTF. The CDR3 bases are TGTGCCAGCAGCCCCCCGGGAAACTATGGCTACACCTTC.

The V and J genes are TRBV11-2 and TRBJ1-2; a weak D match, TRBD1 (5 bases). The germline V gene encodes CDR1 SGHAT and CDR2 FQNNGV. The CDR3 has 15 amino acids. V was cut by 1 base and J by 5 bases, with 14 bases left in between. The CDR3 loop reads CASSLVDQGLYGYTF. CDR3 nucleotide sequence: TGTGCCAGCAGCTTAGTTGATCAGGGCCTATATGGCTACACCTTC.

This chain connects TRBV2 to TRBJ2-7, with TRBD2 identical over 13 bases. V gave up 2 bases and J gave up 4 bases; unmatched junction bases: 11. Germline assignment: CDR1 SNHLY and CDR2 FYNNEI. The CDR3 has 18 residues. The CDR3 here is CASSEIELAGGPSYEQYF. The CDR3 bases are TGTGCCAGCAGTGAAATTGAACTAGCGGGAGGGCCTTCTTACGAGCAGTACTTC.

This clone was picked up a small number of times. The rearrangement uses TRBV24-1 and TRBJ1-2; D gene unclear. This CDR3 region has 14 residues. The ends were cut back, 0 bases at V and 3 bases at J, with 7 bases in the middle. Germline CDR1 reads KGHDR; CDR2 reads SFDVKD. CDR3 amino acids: CATSDLGRDYGYTF. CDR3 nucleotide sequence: TGTGCCACCAGTGATTTGGGCAGAGACTATGGCTACACCTTC.

DNA of the CDR3: TGTGCCAGCAGTGAGGGGCGAGCGGGACGGTACGAGCAGTACTTC. Residues: CASSEGRAGRYEQYF. The J gene is TRBJ2-7, the V gene TRBV28, with 7 bases aligning to TRBD2. This CDR3 is 15 amino acids long. Trimming at V came to 5 bases and at J to 4 bases, leaving 11 bases not matched to a gene. Germline-derived CDR1 and CDR2 are MDHEN and SYDVKM.

CDR3 protein: CASIPYGTGSWNEQFF. The CDR3 region has the DNA TGTGCCAGCATCCCTTACGGGACCGGGAGTTGGAATGAGCAGTTCTTC. The V and J genes are TRBV7-2 and TRBJ2-1; D may be TRBD2 (6 bases). The CDR3 has 16 residues. Deletions cut 7 bases from V and 7 bases from J, with 23 bases between. The germline CDR1 and CDR2 sequences are SGHTA and FQGNSA.

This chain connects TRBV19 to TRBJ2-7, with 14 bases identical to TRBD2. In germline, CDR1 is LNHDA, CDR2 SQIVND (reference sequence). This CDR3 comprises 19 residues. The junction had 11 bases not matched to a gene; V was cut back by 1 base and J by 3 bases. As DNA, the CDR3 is TGTGCCAGTAGTATAGGGGGCCCGGGACTAGCGGGAGAAATCTACGAGCAGTACTTC. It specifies CASSIGGPGLAGEIYEQYF.

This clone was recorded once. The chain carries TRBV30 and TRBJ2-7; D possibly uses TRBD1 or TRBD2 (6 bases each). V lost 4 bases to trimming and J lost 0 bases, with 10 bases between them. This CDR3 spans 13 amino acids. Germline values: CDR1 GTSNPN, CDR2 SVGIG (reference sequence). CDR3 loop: CAWMRGVSYEQYF. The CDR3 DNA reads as TGTGCCTGGATGAGGGGGGTCTCCTACGAGCAGTACTTC.

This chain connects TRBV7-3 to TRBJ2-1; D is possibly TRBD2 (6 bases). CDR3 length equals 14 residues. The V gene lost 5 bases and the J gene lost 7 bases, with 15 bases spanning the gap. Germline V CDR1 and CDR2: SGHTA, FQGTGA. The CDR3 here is CASSPGGTPNEQFF. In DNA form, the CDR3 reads TGTGCCAGCAGCCCAGGAGGGACTCCTAATGAGCAGTTCTTC.

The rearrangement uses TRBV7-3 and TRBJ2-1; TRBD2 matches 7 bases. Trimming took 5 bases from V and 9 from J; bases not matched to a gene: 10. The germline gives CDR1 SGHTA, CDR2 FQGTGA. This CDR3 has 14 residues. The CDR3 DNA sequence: TGTGCCAGCAGCCCGGGGGGAGGTGTTGTTGAGCAGTTCTTC. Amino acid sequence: CASSPGGGVVEQFF.

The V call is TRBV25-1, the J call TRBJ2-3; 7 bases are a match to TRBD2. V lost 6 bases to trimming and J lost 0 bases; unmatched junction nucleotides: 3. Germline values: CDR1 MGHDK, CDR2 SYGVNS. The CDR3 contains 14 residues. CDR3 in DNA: TGTGCCAGCAGAAGGGGAGGGAGCACAGATACGCAGTATTTT. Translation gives CASRRGGSTDTQYF.

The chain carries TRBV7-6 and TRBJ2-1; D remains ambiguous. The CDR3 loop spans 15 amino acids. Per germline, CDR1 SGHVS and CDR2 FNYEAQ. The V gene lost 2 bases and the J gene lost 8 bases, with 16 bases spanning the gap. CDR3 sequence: CASSLLARSGDEQFF. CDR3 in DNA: TGTGCCAGCAGCTTATTGGCTAGGAGTGGCGATGAGCAGTTCTTC.

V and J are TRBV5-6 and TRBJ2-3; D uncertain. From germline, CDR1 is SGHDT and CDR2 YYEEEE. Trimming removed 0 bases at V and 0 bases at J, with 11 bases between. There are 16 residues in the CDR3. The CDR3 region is CASSLVTTRSTDTQYF. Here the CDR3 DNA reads TGTGCCAGCAGCTTGGTTACCACGCGTAGCACAGATACGCAGTATTTT.

CDR3 coding DNA: TGTGCCAGTAGTATCGGAACGGGACAGCCCTATGGCTACACCTTC. Its translation is CASSIGTGQPYGYTF. V usage is TRBV19 and J usage is TRBJ1-2, with 7 bases matching TRBD1. This CDR3 has 15 amino acids. V lost 3 bases, J lost 4 bases, and 8 bases stayed unmatched. The germline CDR1 and CDR2 sequences are LNHDA and SQIVND (reference sequence).

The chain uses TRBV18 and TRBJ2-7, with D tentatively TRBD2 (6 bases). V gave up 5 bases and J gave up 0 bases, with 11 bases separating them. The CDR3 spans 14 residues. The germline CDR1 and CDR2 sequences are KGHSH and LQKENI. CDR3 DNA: TGTGCCAGCTCAACCGGGAGTTTCTCCTACGAGCAGTACTTC. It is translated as CASSTGSFSYEQYF.

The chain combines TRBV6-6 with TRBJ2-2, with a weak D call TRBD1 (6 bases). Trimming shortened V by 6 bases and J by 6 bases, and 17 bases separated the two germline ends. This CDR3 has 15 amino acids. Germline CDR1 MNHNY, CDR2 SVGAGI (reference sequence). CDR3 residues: CASRSQAQGPGELFF. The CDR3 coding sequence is TGTGCCAGCAGGAGCCAGGCACAGGGTCCCGGGGAGCTGTTTTTT.

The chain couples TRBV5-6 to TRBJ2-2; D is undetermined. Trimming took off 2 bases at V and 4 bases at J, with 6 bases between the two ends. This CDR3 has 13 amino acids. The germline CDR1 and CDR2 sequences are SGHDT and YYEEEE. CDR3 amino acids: CASSFPFTGELFF. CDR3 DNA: TGTGCCAGCAGCTTTCCTTTCACCGGGGAGCTGTTTTTT.

The CDR3 here is CASSQEAGPLHF. The CDR3, as DNA: TGCGCCAGCAGCCAAGAAGCTGGGCCCCTCCACTTT. This sequence joins TRBV4-3 and TRBJ1-6; D is uncertain. The germline gives CDR1 LGHNA, CDR2 YSLEER. This CDR3 has 12 residues. Trimming removed 0 bases at V and 13 bases at J, with 7 bases between.

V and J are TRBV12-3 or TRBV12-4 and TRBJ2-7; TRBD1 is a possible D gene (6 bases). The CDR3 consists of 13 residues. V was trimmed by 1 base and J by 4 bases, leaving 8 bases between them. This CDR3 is CASSLGGGYEQYF. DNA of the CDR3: TGTGCCAGCAGTTTAGGAGGGGGATACGAGCAGTACTTC.

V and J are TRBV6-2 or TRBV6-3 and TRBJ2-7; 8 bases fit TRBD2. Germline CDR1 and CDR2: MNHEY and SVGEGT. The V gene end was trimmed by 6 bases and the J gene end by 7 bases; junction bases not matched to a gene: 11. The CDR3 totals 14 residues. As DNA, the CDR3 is TGTGCCAGCAGCTCCGGGACTAGGGTTTGGGAGCAGTACTTC. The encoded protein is CASSSGTRVWEQYF.